This entry is about one T cell receptor (beta chain). Which antigen it targets is not known. Base qualities were left out, and no much larger clone turns up one base away. The immunoSEQ Assay, a bias-controlled multiplex PCR, was used to amplify TCRbeta CDR3 regions from genomic DNA. The paper's processing steps were these. The number of nucleated cells in each sample was estimated from the amplification of reference gene primers within the assay. Sequence reads were collapsed and filtered to measure the absolute abundance of every unique TCRbeta CDR3 rearrangement. For each sample, productive Simpson clonality was calculated as the square root of Simpson's diversity index across productive rearrangements. TCRdb holds this immuneACCESS table with in-frame rearrangements only. Some clones are missing; in checked studies, unresolved V genes explain under half, and the rest has no known cause. That table is the source of V, J and clone size, and D and trimming were worked out from the DNA. A total of approximately 150,000 clones appear in this sample, under 90% of them only once. The ten largest make up roughly 1.9% of the sample.

The data derive from a study of blood T cell repertoires in COVID-19 (TCRdb year 2020). Regarding the research as a whole: Samples from collaborators originated in the United States, Italy and Spain and spanned both the acute and convalescent phases of COVID-19. The prospective study material was composed of cDNA or gDNA derived from T cells, B-cell-depleted T cells, or PBMCs. The dataset comprised deeply sampled blood TCRbeta repertoires from subjects exposed to, actively infected with, or recovered from COVID-19. A freely available public database, intended as a resource for researchers studying the immune response to SARS-CoV-2, is where the repertoires were released. The samples were drawn from two sources: the first 160 participants of the ongoing ImmuneRACE study, and over 950 subjects contributed by 6 global collaborators. Nearly every sample came with metadata listing a de-identified subject ID, COVID-19 status, age in years and sex. Where available, HLA class I and class II types were obtained from metadata supplied by the sample provider rather than from assay-based typing. Study-wide findings and limitations: The amount of clinical and demographic metadata varied by source and participant and was provided uncurated.

The collaborating institutions used their own protocols to collect whole blood in K2EDTA tubes. For TCRbeta analysis, collaborators shipped samples as frozen whole blood, isolated PBMCs, or DNA extracted from either of those sample types. Its CDR3 holds 15 amino acids, cysteine through phenylalanine. Kept here is only the CDR3 DNA, which spans 45 bases and is read in frame from base 1. V and J are trimmed by 1 base and 4 bases, and the gene matches miss 3 bases of the junction. The germline V gene specifies MGHRA as CDR1 and YSYEKL as CDR2. The sequence came from an elderly woman with acute or convalescent COVID-19. The chain joins TRBV4-1 to TRBJ1-3; 8 central bases correspond to TRBD1. What was sequenced was peripheral blood. CDR3 protein: CASSQGTGLGNTIYF. DNA sequence: TGCGCCAGCAGCCAAGGGACAGGGCTCGGAAACACCATATATTTT.